This T cell receptor beta chain was identified during a study of cytomegalovirus exposure and HLA in healthy donors. Study observations and caveats: For most subjects, TCR beta sequences were reported to predict HLA-A and HLA-B alleles with accuracy. Investigators reported 150 to 200 TCR beta chains as tied to cytomegalovirus. Presence/absence analyses assumed roughly uniform sequencing depth across donors, which may not hold. Association with HLA alleles at 0.05 false discovery rate was found for roughly 17,000 TCR beta sequences in a later analysis.

The CDR3 loop spans 14 amino acids. Per the germline V gene, CDR1 is SGHRS and CDR2 is YFSETQ. V shed 1 base and J shed 5 bases, with 12 bases lying between them. Researchers ran the PCR with 60 Vbeta and 13 Jbeta primers. Measured with immunoSEQ multiplex PCR; TCRdb has only the in-frame clones, and not every one. This sample has 220,000 or so clones, with 82% found just once. This clone was seen a few times. Its antigen remains unidentified. The sequence came from a woman in her thirties or forties in good health and CMV-seronegative. The sequencing sample was made of PBMCs. This chain links TRBV5-1 with TRBJ1-1, with D possibly being TRBD1 (6 bases). The CDR3 reads CASSLSGGLTEAFF. CDR3 DNA sequence: TGCGCCAGCAGCTTGAGCGGGGGCCTGACTGAAGCTTTCTTT.